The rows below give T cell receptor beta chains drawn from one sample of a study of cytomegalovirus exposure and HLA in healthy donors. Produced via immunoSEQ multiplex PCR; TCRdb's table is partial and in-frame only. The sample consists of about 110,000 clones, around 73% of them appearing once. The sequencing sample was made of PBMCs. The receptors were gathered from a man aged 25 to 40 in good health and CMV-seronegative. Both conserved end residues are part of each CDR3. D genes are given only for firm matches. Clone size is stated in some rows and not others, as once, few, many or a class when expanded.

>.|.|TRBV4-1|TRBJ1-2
CASSSFGRTDNYGYTF
TGCGCCAGCAGCAGCTTTGGCAGGACTGATAACTATGGCTACACCTTC
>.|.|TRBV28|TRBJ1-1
CASSPQTGRTEAFF
TGTGCCAGCAGCCCTCAGACAGGAAGAACTGAAGCTTTCTTT
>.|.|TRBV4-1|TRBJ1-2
CASSQGPGGNYGYTF
TGCGCCAGCAGCCAAGGCCCGGGGGGGAACTATGGCTACACCTTC
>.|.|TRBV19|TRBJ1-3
CASTLGDSGNTIYF
TGTGCCAGTACCCTAGGGGACTCTGGAAACACCATATATTTT
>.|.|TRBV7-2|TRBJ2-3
CASSFGQDTQYF
TGTGCCAGCAGCTTTGGGCAGGATACGCAGTATTTT
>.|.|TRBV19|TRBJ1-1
CASSLRRVPWEAFF
TGTGCCAGTAGTCTCCGCAGGGTTCCGTGGGAAGCTTTCTTT
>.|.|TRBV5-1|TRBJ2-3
CASSLGGTITDTQYF
TGCGCCAGCAGCTTGGGCGGAACTATCACAGATACGCAGTATTTT
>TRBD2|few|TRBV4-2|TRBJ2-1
CASSQEGGGPNEQFF
TGTGCCAGCAGCCAAGAGGGCGGGGGGCCCAATGAGCAGTTCTTC
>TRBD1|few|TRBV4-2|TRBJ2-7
CASSHQQGEGSYEQYF
TGTGCCAGCAGCCATCAACAGGGGGAAGGCTCCTACGAGCAGTACTTC
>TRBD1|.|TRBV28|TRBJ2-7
CASSPGTGYEQYF
TGTGCCAGCAGTCCGGGGACAGGCTACGAGCAGTACTTC
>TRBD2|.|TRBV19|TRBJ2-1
CASSIDLGLAGVGEQFF
TGTGCCAGTAGTATAGATCTGGGACTAGCGGGAGTCGGGGAGCAGTTCTTC
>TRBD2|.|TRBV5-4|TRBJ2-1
CASSAGLAGYSYNEQFF
TGTGCCAGCAGCGCCGGACTAGCGGGGTACTCCTACAATGAGCAGTTCTTC
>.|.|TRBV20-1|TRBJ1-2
CSAWQGGYTF
TGCAGTGCTTGGCAGGGGGGCTACACCTTC
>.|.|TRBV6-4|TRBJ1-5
CASSSTENQPQHF
TGTGCCAGCAGTTCGACTGAAAATCAGCCCCAGCATTTT
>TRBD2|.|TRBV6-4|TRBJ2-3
CASITGLQRGDTQYF
TGTGCCAGCATAACGGGACTACAGAGAGGGGATACGCAGTATTTT